This is a list of T cell receptor beta chains from one sample in a study of blood T cell repertoires in COVID-19. Data came from immunoSEQ multiplex PCR; TCRdb stores just in-frame clones and leaves some out. The data hold around 190,000 clones, with 82% observed a single time. Sequencing input: peripheral blood. The receptor source for this set is a woman aged 60-75 years with COVID-19, enrolled during active disease. Both conserved end residues are part of each CDR3.

V	CDR3
TRBV9	CASSVVKGDTDTQYF
TRBV14	CASSSSIGGFYGYTF
TRBV27	CASSLRQGARNYGYTF
TRBV6-5	CASNEHRENTEAFF
TRBV7-2	CASSLLATASGNTIYF
TRBV10-3	CAIDEGASTDTQYF
TRBV7-9	CASSTGQGWAEAFF
TRBV6-5	CASSNQGTNNSPLHF
TRBV20-1	CSASSTLGSYEQYF
TRBV7-9	CASSSAGGRRDRKETQYF
TRBV7-2	CASSLPALSGTF
TRBV30	CAWQTGAGNQPQHF
TRBV10-3	CAISITGDTEAFF
TRBV10-3	CAISEPSGTRKETQYF
TRBV11-2	CASSLFPAGAFNEQFF
TRBV3-1/TRBV3-2	CASSQGLALHYEQYF
TRBV28	CASKEGQGSYNEQFF